This paragraph reports one T cell receptor beta chain. V was clipped by 2 bases and J by 5 bases, with 17 bases between them. Germline-derived CDR1 and CDR2 are MNHNS and SASEGT. The CDR3 is 16 residues long. The sample comes from a study of blood T cell repertoires in COVID-19. In the study overall: In each case, the material was cDNA or gDNA derived from T cells, B-cell-depleted T cells, or PBMCs.

Per the authors' pipeline: Reference gene primer amplification gave estimated nucleated cell counts. Sequencing used immunoSEQ multiplex PCR; TCRdb keeps in-frame clones, though not all of them. Clonal size and the V and J genes are those of that table, whereas D and trimming came from the DNA. This sample has around 170,000 clones, with around 83% found just once. The clonotype comes from a woman in her thirties or forties with acute or convalescent COVID-19. Sequencing was done on a sample of peripheral blood. This chain links TRBV6-1 with TRBJ2-3, with a tentative D call TRBD2 (5 bases). For the CDR3, the DNA is TGTGCCAGCAGTGAATCTACTAGTATTATCCTAGATACGCAGTATTTT. This encodes CASSESTSIILDTQYF.